The following is a T cell receptor beta chain sequence with its context. Researchers ran the PCR with 60 Vbeta and 13 Jbeta primers. Using immunoSEQ multiplex PCR, the repertoire was profiled, and TCRdb retains in-frame clones only, with some absent. This table lists about 82,000 clones. The sample comes from a study of cytomegalovirus exposure and HLA in healthy donors. The germline V and J ends were trimmed by 0 bases and 4 bases, with 12 bases remaining between them. The CDR3 loop spans 15 amino acids. CDR1 and CDR2 (germline): SGHDN, FVKESK. This chain connects TRBV14 to TRBJ2-5; D not resolved. The sequenced sample consisted of PBMCs. The TCR originated in a woman aged 25 to 45 in good health and CMV-seronegative. The CDR3 reads CASSQDRGRRETQYF. The DNA for the CDR3 is TGTGCCAGCAGCCAAGACCGTGGGCGTAGAGAGACCCAGTACTTC.